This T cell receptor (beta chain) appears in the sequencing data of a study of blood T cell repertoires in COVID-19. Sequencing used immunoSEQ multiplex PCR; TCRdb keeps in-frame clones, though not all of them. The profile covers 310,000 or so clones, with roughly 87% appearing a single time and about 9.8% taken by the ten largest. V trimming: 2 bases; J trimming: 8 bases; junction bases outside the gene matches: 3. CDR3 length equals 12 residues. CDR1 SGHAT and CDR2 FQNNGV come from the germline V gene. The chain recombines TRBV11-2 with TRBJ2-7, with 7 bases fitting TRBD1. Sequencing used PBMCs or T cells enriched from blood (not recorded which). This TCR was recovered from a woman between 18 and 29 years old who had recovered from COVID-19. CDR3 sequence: CASSLPTGKQYF. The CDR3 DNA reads TGTGCCAGCAGCTTACCGACAGGGAAGCAGTACTTC.